This TCR beta chain comes out of a study of regulatory and conventional T cells in RAG deficiency. Study-wide results and caveats: Shorter CDR3s in all patient subsets; >85% Treg-Tconv overlap in Omenn.

This table comes from immunoSEQ multiplex PCR, and its TCRdb copy is limited to in-frame clones, with some not included. The data show roughly 30,000 clones, more than 90% seen once. This clone was observed a single time. What it binds is not known. The sorted conventional CD4+ T cells were CD25-low and CD127-high, with genomic DNA sequenced. This sample also belongs to another study, concerning regulatory T cells. That work contributes: The primer mix had 52 TRBV and 13 TRBJ primers.

The sample consisted of CD25- CD4+ T cells sorted from blood. The clonotype was recovered from a human donor in good health.

CDR3 protein: CASSLRNQVNTEAFF. The CDR3 DNA is TGTGCCAGCAGCTTGAGGAATCAGGTGAACACTGAAGCTTTCTTT. The chain couples TRBV5-5 to TRBJ1-1; no firm D call. Germline CDR1 SGHKS, CDR2 YYEKEE (reference sequence). Between the trimmed V and J ends, which lost 1 base and 0 bases, there was a span of 10 bases. The length of the CDR3 is 15 residues.